Below, 10 T cell receptor beta chains from the same sample are listed, as sequenced in a study of T cell responses to AZD1222 COVID-19 vaccine. Clones were read by immunoSEQ multiplex PCR, and TCRdb kept only the in-frame ones, dropping some. The sample holds about 98,000 clones, roughly 84% seen once. The specimen comprised peripheral blood, sampled on day 0 of AZD1222 vaccination. Every receptor here comes from an adult in good health.

CDR3 sequence (DNA): TGTGCCAGCAGCTTATCGAAAGGTCATGAGCAGTTCTTC. Translating it yields CASSLSKGHEQFF. The rearrangement uses TRBV7-9 and TRBJ2-1; D gene unclear. CDR1 SEHNR and CDR2 FQNEAQ come from the germline V gene (reference sequence). Trimming pared 2 bases from V and 8 bases from J, leaving 10 bases between. The CDR3 runs 13 residues.

The chain recombines TRBV6-2 or TRBV6-3 with TRBJ2-1; either TRBD1 or TRBD2 may supply D (5 bases each). Germline V CDR1 and CDR2: MNHEY, SVGEGT. The CDR3 runs 16 residues. The V and J ends lost 0 bases and 0 bases respectively, with 9 bases between them. The CDR3 DNA is TGTGCCAGCAGTTACTCGCCAGGGAGCTCCTACAATGAGCAGTTCTTC. Its protein is CASSYSPGSSYNEQFF.

The chain has TRBV11-2 and TRBJ1-1; no clear D. The CDR3 covers 15 residues. Germline loops: CDR1 SGHAT, CDR2 FQNNGV. Trimming took off 1 base at V and 0 bases at J, with 9 bases between the two ends. The CDR3 reads CASSLGPAMNTEAFF. In nucleotides, the CDR3 is TGTGCCAGCAGCTTAGGCCCAGCGATGAACACTGAAGCTTTCTTT.

In the case of this clone: A read error may produce the germline difference seen at one junction end. The chain uses TRBV29-1 and TRBJ2-7, with D tentatively TRBD1 (6 bases). CDR1 SQVTM and CDR2 ANQGSEA come from the germline V gene. The CDR3 covers 12 residues. This chain's CDR3 is CSVEDLGAVEYF. The CDR3 coding sequence is TGCAGCGTTGAAGATTTGGGGGCTGTAGAGTATTTC.

This clone was recorded once. The gene calls are TRBV6-6 and TRBJ1-6; D might be TRBD1 (6 bases). CDR1 MNHNY and CDR2 SVGAGI come from the germline V gene (reference sequence). The CDR3 covers 12 residues. Trimming left V 5 bases short and J 15 bases short, with 14 bases between. The DNA for the CDR3 is TGTGCCAGCAGTAGAGAGGGGGGAGGCCTCCACTTT. The encoded protein is CASSREGGGLHF.

The chain recombines TRBV29-1 with TRBJ2-3; possible D gene TRBD2, 6 bases. V was shortened by 7 bases and J by 5 bases, with 19 bases between the two germline ends. This CDR3 has 14 amino acids. Looked up from germline, CDR1 is SQVTM and CDR2 is ANQGSEA. CDR3 coding DNA: TGCAGCGGTCGGGACTCCCGGGGTAGAGATACGCAGTATTTT. Its protein is CSGRDSRGRDTQYF.

The chain recombines TRBV18 with TRBJ1-1; D call uncertain. V lost 1 base, J lost 1 base, and 7 bases lay in between. The length of the CDR3 is 14 residues. Germline loops: CDR1 KGHSH, CDR2 LQKENI. The CDR3 DNA reads TGTGCCAGCTCACCACTTCGAGAGAACACTGAAGCTTTCTTT. It translates to CASSPLRENTEAFF.

The V and J genes are TRBV7-2 and TRBJ1-1, with 9 bases identical to TRBD1. The CDR3 has 15 amino acids. Germline V CDR1 and CDR2: SGHTA, FQGNSA. After removal of 2 bases from V and 7 bases from J, the junction contained 8 bases not matched to a gene. Here the CDR3 DNA reads TGTGCCAGCAGCTTATCTTCCGGGACAGGGCTTGAAGCTTTCTTT. Encoded protein: CASSLSSGTGLEAFF.

The V call is TRBV6-2 or TRBV6-3, the J call TRBJ1-1, with 8 bases fitting TRBD1. J gave up 5 bases and V 6 bases, and 8 bases lay outside the gene matches. CDR1 is MNHEY and CDR2 is SVGEGT in the germline V gene. The length of the CDR3 is 14 residues. The CDR3 loop is CASSLDRGVTEAFF. CDR3 in DNA: TGTGCCAGCAGCCTAGACAGGGGAGTAACTGAAGCTTTCTTT.

J is TRBJ1-2 and V is TRBV7-3; 8 nucleotides align to TRBD1. CDR1 and CDR2 (germline): SGHTA, FQGTGA. This CDR3 has 14 amino acids. Unmatched junction bases numbered 8, after V lost 4 bases and J lost 7 bases. The CDR3, as DNA: TGTGCCAGCAGCTCCTCAGACAGGGGCGGTGGCTACACCTTC. This translates into CASSSSDRGGGYTF.